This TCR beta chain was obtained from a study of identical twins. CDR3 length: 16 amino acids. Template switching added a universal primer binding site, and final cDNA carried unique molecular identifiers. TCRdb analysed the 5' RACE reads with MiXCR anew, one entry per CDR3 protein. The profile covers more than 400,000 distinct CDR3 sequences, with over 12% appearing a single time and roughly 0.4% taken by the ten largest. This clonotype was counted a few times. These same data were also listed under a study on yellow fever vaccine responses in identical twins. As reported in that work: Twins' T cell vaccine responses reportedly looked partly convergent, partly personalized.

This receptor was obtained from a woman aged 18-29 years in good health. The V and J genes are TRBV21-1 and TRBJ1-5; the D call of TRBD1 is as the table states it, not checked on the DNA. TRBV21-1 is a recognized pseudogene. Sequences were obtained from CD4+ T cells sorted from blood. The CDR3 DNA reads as TGTGCCAGCAGCCCCCCCGGCGAACAGTGCAATCAGCCCCAGCATTTT. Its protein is CASSPPGEQCNQPQHF.